A single sample gave rise to the 15 T cell receptor beta chains below, sequenced in a study of cytomegalovirus exposure and HLA in healthy donors. With 60 Vbeta and 13 Jbeta primers, the PCR was carried out. Assay used: immunoSEQ multiplex PCR; TCRdb lists only in-frame clones, some missing. The table lists 160,000 or so clones, approximately 80% of them singletons. The sequenced sample consisted of PBMCs. The receptors come from a woman younger than 30 in good health and CMV-seronegative.

The chain links TRBV2 to TRBJ1-1, with D hard to call. Trimming stripped 1 base from V and 10 bases from J, with 13 bases between. Per germline, CDR1 SNHLY and CDR2 FYNNEI. The length of the CDR3 is 13 residues. The CDR3 DNA reads TGTGCCAGCAGTGAAGAGAAGCGGGCTGGAGCTTTCTTT. Translated: CASSEEKRAGAFF.

V usage is TRBV19 and J usage is TRBJ1-2; possible D gene TRBD1, 5 bases. Germline-derived CDR1 and CDR2 are LNHDA and SQIVND (reference sequence). The ends were cut back, 3 bases at V and 1 base at J, with 12 bases in the middle. This CDR3 has 15 residues. CDR3 protein: CASSIPGGSNYGYTF. DNA for the CDR3: TGTGCCAGTAGTATCCCCGGGGGGAGTAACTATGGCTACACCTTC.

The rearrangement links TRBV11-2 to TRBJ2-7; TRBD1 agrees at 9 bases. Germline lookup yields CDR1 SGHAT and CDR2 FQNNGV. The CDR3 runs 15 residues. With 2 bases clipped from V and 3 bases from J, the junction kept 5 bases outside the gene matches. The CDR3 DNA follows: TGTGCCAGCAGCTTAAGGGACAGGGCCTACTACGAGCAGTACTTC. It specifies CASSLRDRAYYEQYF.

This rearrangement joins TRBV19 to TRBJ1-4; 7 positions agree with TRBD1. The length of the CDR3 is 15 residues. CDR1 and CDR2 from the germline V gene are LNHDA and SQIVND (reference sequence). With 7 bases clipped from V and 0 bases from J, the junction kept 5 bases outside the gene matches. This CDR3 reads CASTLGQATNEKLFF. CDR3 sequence (DNA): TGTGCCAGTACCCTCGGACAGGCAACTAATGAAAAACTGTTTTTT.

This chain links TRBV19 with TRBJ1-2; 7 nucleotides match TRBD1. Germline CDR1 and CDR2: LNHDA and SQIVND (reference sequence). This CDR3 is built from 16 residues. After removal of 7 bases from V and 0 bases from J, the junction contained 11 bases not matched to a gene. Written as DNA, the CDR3 is TGTGCCAGTACCACCAGGGGGTCATTAGCTAACTATGGCTACACCTTC. Its translation is CASTTRGSLANYGYTF. The variable domain in full, with the rest retrieved from reference TRBV19 and TRBJ1-2, is DGGITQSPKYLFRKEGQNVTLSCEQNLNHDAMYWYRQDPGQGLRLIYYSQIVNDFQKGDIAEGYSVSREKKESFPLTVTSAQKNPTAFYLCASTTRGSLANYGYTFGSGTRLTVV.

J is TRBJ1-1 and V is TRBV2, with 7 nucleotides matching TRBD1. This CDR3 spans 13 amino acids. Looked up from germline, CDR1 is SNHLY and CDR2 is FYNNEI. Trimming took 5 bases from V and 8 from J; bases not matched to a gene: 8. This CDR3 reads CASSRSRDSEAFF. The CDR3 DNA sequence: TGTGCCAGCAGTCGAAGTCGGGACAGCGAAGCTTTCTTT.

This chain connects TRBV6-5 to TRBJ1-1, with D possibly being TRBD1 (5 bases). Germline V gene sequence: CDR1 MNHEY, CDR2 SVGAGI. There are 14 residues in the CDR3. Trimming removed 4 bases at V and 4 bases at J, with 13 bases between. The CDR3 sequence: CASSSAGGTTEAFF. The CDR3 region has the DNA TGTGCCAGCAGTTCCGCGGGGGGGACCACTGAAGCTTTCTTT.

This chain joins TRBV28 and TRBJ1-6; 10 bases agree with TRBD1. V lost 5 bases to trimming and J lost 7 bases; unmatched junction nucleotides: 2. The CDR3 spans 14 residues. The germline CDR1 and CDR2 sequences are MDHEN and SYDVKM. The CDR3 DNA sequence: TGTGCCAGCAGTCCGGGACAGGGGAATTCACCCCTCCACTTT. Translating gives CASSPGQGNSPLHF.

The chain recombines TRBV6-1 with TRBJ2-5, with a weak D call TRBD1 (5 bases). The ends were cut back, 4 bases at V and 1 base at J, with 16 bases in the middle. Germline assignment: CDR1 MNHNS and CDR2 SASEGT. The CDR3 is 16 amino acids. The CDR3 is CASSVAQRQTQETQYF. The CDR3 nucleotides read TGTGCCAGCAGTGTAGCCCAGAGACAGACCCAAGAGACCCAGTACTTC.

Note on this clone: At one boundary the junction diverges from the germline segment, which might be a read error. V usage is TRBV27 and J usage is TRBJ2-6, with D perhaps TRBD1 (6 bases). The CDR3 extends over 16 amino acids. Germline V lookup: CDR1 MNHEY, CDR2 SMNVEV (reference sequence). The CDR3 spells CASSLGYRAGANGLTF. The CDR3 coding sequence is TGTGCCAGCAGTTTAGGGTACAGGGCTGGGGCCAACGGCCTGACTTTC.

A word on this clone: The junction does not match germline at one end; this may be a read error. The rearrangement joins TRBV7-9 to TRBJ2-1, with a tentative D call TRBD1 (6 bases). Germline V CDR1 and CDR2: SEHNR, FQNEAQ (reference sequence). This CDR3 contains 15 residues. The CDR3 bases are TGTTCCAGCAGCCCACAGGGTAGCTCCTACAATGAGCAGTTCTTC. Its translation: CSSSPQGSSYNEQFF.

V usage is TRBV4-2 and J usage is TRBJ1-2, with D uncertain. This CDR3 has 12 amino acids. Looked up from germline, CDR1 is LGHNA and CDR2 is YNFKEQ. The ends were cut back, 0 bases at V and 7 bases at J, with 6 bases in the middle. The CDR3 region has the DNA TGTGCCAGCAGCCAAGATGTAGCTGGCTACACCTTC. It is translated as CASSQDVAGYTF.

Regarding this clone: Germline is not matched at one junction end, which may reflect a read error. The genes are TRBV5-1 and TRBJ2-6; D perhaps matches TRBD1 (5 bases). The CDR3 is made up of 13 amino acids. Germline V gene data show CDR1 as SGHRS and CDR2 as YFSETQ. CDR3 in amino acids: CASSASGANGLTF. CDR3 nucleotides: TGCGCCAGCAGCGCTTCTGGGGCCAACGGCCTGACTTTC.

The table lists this clone with a count of one. The chain recombines TRBV11-3 with TRBJ2-3; 11 bases line up with TRBD2. Trimming took 4 bases from V and 4 from J; bases not matched to a gene: 7. Per germline, CDR1 SGHNT and CDR2 YENEEA. This CDR3 has 16 amino acids. CDR3 loop: CASSSLSGGDADTQYF. The CDR3 DNA reads TGTGCCAGCAGCTCCCTTAGCGGGGGGGACGCAGATACGCAGTATTTT.

CDR3 coding DNA: TGTGCCAGCAGCGCGCAGGTCATGAACACTGAAGCTTTCTTT. Translating gives CASSAQVMNTEAFF. The chain combines TRBV14 with TRBJ1-1; no clear D gene. Per germline, CDR1 SGHDN and CDR2 FVKESK. The CDR3 spans 14 residues. The V end lost 5 bases, the J end lost 0 bases, and 10 bases lay between the germline ends.